Given below is one T cell receptor beta chain in context. Antigen specificity is unknown. The record originates from a study of T cell clonotyping in hematopoietic cell transplantation. The time point here: recipient sample about 28 days before transplant, after cytoreduction. Recipients were bled about 28 days pretransplant and at posttransplant days 30, 100, 180. There are 15 residues in the CDR3. Germline assignment: CDR1 SGHTA and CDR2 FQGNSA. V was shortened by 1 base and J by 7 bases, with 16 bases between the two germline ends. Overall study findings and caveats: No sorting was done, leaving CD4 and CD8 contributions mixed. Few recipient clonotypes overlapped donors; over 97% were de novo at given depth. Graft donor and pretransplant recipient Inverse Simpson Index values predicted broader posttransplant TCR diversity.

TCRdb keeps only in-frame clones here, not all; method: immunoSEQ multiplex PCR. The table includes about 10,000 clones, roughly 84% detected once. This rearrangement joins TRBV7-2 to TRBJ2-5; D possibly corresponds to TRBD1 (5 bases). The material was peripheral blood mononuclear cells, obtained before stem cell transplant. The sequence was collected from a woman in her forties or fifties with chronic myeloid leukemia. Some clones in this sample may be carry-over from other donors' samples. CDR3 nucleotides: TGTGCCAGCAGCTTAGGAACAGGCCCAAGAGGGACCCAGTACTTC. It codes for CASSLGTGPRGTQYF.